This entry lists 28 T cell receptor beta chains sequenced from one sample in a study of blood T cell repertoires in COVID-19. Assay: immunoSEQ multiplex PCR; the TCRdb copy retains only in-frame clones and omits some. The table lists 100,000 or so clones, 75% to 85% of them singletons, with around 10% in the top ten. The sequencing input was peripheral blood. The receptors were sampled from a woman in her seventies with acute or convalescent COVID-19.

The V gene is TRBV6-6, the J gene TRBJ1-2; 9 bases fit TRBD1. The CDR3 runs to 15 residues. The trim removed 2 bases at V and 8 bases at J, leaving 9 bases unmatched. Germline V lookup: CDR1 MNHNY, CDR2 SVGAGI (reference sequence). The CDR3 sequence is CASSYPGQGTVGYTF. CDR3 sequence (DNA): TGTGCCAGCAGTTACCCGGGACAGGGCACGGTAGGCTACACCTTC.

V gene TRBV5-1 combines with J gene TRBJ1-2, with D possibly TRBD1 on 5 matching bases. Trimming took 0 bases from V and 4 from J, leaving 16 bases between them. The CDR3 consists of 16 residues. Germline loops: CDR1 SGHRS, CDR2 YFSETQ. As DNA, the CDR3 is TGCGCCAGCAGCTTGGCCGAAGGCAGGAGGGGCTATGGCTACACCTTC. This translates into CASSLAEGRRGYGYTF.

The chain recombines TRBV24-1 with TRBJ2-1; 9 bases are a match to TRBD1. Germline CDR1 KGHDR, CDR2 SFDVKD. V dropped 9 bases and J dropped 6; count of bases not matched to a gene: 11. This CDR3 is 15 amino acids long. CDR3 loop: CATSTAGTGTNEQFF. The CDR3 bases are TGTGCCACCTCAACGGCCGGGACAGGGACCAATGAGCAGTTCTTC.

This chain uses TRBV2 with TRBJ2-2; 8 positions agree with TRBD1. Germline CDR1 reads SNHLY; CDR2 reads FYNNEI. Trimming took 6 bases from V and 2 from J; bases not matched to a gene: 5. The CDR3 loop spans 15 amino acids. CDR3 amino acids: CASRGDRRNTGELFF. The CDR3 DNA sequence: TGTGCCAGCAGAGGGGACAGGAGAAACACCGGGGAGCTGTTTTTT.

This chain uses TRBV5-1 with TRBJ2-1, with 15 bases aligning to TRBD2. Losses at the gene ends were 4 bases for V and 9 bases for J; bases not matched to a gene: 5. CDR1 is SGHRS, CDR2 YFSETQ, per germline. This CDR3 has 15 residues. CDR3 sequence (DNA): TGCGCCAGCAGCATAGGGACTAGCGGGGGGTTTGAGCAGTTCTTC. This encodes CASSIGTSGGFEQFF.

This chain uses TRBV3-1 (or the pseudogene TRBV3-2) with TRBJ1-4; D remains ambiguous. This CDR3 has 15 residues. Germline V gene sequence: CDR1 LGHDT, CDR2 YNNKEL (reference sequence). Trimming removed 4 bases at V and 5 bases at J, with 14 bases between. CDR3 DNA sequence: TGTGCCAGCAGCCCCTTCCGGGGTAGGAATGAAAAACTGTTTTTT. Its protein is CASSPFRGRNEKLFF.

As DNA, the CDR3 is TGTGCCAGCAGTTCGCCTAGCTCACAATACGAGCAGTACTTC. It encodes CASSSPSSQYEQYF. The chain joins TRBV28 to TRBJ2-7; weak D call: TRBD2 (5 bases). The V gene lost 4 bases and the J gene lost 4 bases, with 14 bases spanning the gap. The CDR3 runs 14 residues. Germline CDR1 reads MDHEN; CDR2 reads SYDVKM.

J is TRBJ2-1 and V is TRBV4-3; possible D gene TRBD1, 6 bases. The CDR3 covers 14 residues. Germline V CDR1 and CDR2: LGHNA, YSLEER. Trimming took off 0 bases at V and 6 bases at J, with 9 bases between the two ends. In DNA, the CDR3 is TGCGCCAGCAGCCAAGATTTGACAGGCAATGAGCAGTTCTTC. It yields the protein CASSQDLTGNEQFF.

The V call is TRBV3-1 (or the pseudogene TRBV3-2), the J call TRBJ2-7; TRBD1 aligns across 9 bases. CDR3 length: 15 amino acids. V was clipped by 3 bases and J by 0 bases; unmatched bases: 3. Germline V CDR1 and CDR2: LGHDT, YNNKEL (reference sequence). The DNA of the CDR3 is TGTGCCAGCAGCCACCTACAGGGGGCCTCCTACGAGCAGTACTTC. Protein product: CASSHLQGASYEQYF.

The chain couples TRBV7-2 to TRBJ2-3; weak D call: TRBD2 (6 bases). This CDR3 comprises 15 residues. The V gene's germline CDR1 is SGHTA and CDR2 FQGNSA. Trimming shortened V by 2 bases and J by 2 bases, and 11 bases separated the two germline ends. CDR3 protein: CASSLIGGFTDTQYF. CDR3 nucleotides: TGTGCCAGCAGCTTAATTGGGGGGTTCACAGATACGCAGTATTTT.

J is TRBJ2-7 and V is TRBV7-2; the match to TRBD1 covers 10 bases. Germline V gives CDR1 SGHTA, CDR2 FQGNSA. The CDR3 sequence is 14 residues long. Trimming removed 5 bases from V and 6 bases from J; junction bases left unmatched: 7. DNA for the CDR3: TGTGCCAGCAGCCCCGGGACAGGGGCCGGCGAGCAGTACTTC. It specifies CASSPGTGAGEQYF.

The chain links TRBV7-2 to TRBJ2-1; TRBD2 agrees at 9 bases. The germline V gene encodes CDR1 SGHTA and CDR2 FQGNSA. The trim removed 7 bases at V and 14 bases at J, leaving 15 bases unmatched. There are 14 residues in the CDR3. CDR3 bases: TGTGCCAGCAAGATGGCGGGGGGGCCCCCATTGGAGTTCTTC. Translation gives CASKMAGGPPLEFF. The entire variable domain, with the rest obtained from reference TRBV7-2 and TRBJ2-1, is as follows: GAGVSQSPSNKVTEKGKDVELRCDPISGHTALYWYRQSLGQGLEFLIYFQGNSAPDKSGLPSDRFSAERTGGSVSTLTIQRTQQEDSAVYLCASKMAGGPPLEFFGPGTRLTVL.

This clone was recorded a few times. The rearrangement links TRBV7-9 to TRBJ1-2; perhaps TRBD1 as D (5 bases). Germline V gene lookup returns CDR1 SEHNR and CDR2 FQNEAQ (reference sequence). The CDR3 runs 12 residues. The V end lost 2 bases, the J end lost 7 bases, and 8 bases lay between the germline ends. This CDR3 reads CASSLKGVGYTF. The CDR3 region has the DNA TGTGCCAGCAGCTTAAAAGGGGTTGGCTACACCTTC.

The J gene is TRBJ2-7, the V gene TRBV29-1; D remains unclear. Germline assignment: CDR1 SQVTM and CDR2 ANQGSEA. V was pared by 4 bases and J by 5 bases, with 12 bases between. This CDR3 region has 12 residues. The CDR3 region is CSVADEVDEQYF. Written as DNA, the CDR3 is TGCAGCGTTGCAGATGAGGTGGACGAGCAGTACTTC.

The count of this clone is one. The V gene is TRBV7-2, the J gene TRBJ2-7; perhaps TRBD2 as D (6 bases). V was clipped by 5 bases and J by 2 bases, with 16 bases between them. CDR1 is SGHTA and CDR2 is FQGNSA in the germline V gene. CDR3 length equals 15 residues. The CDR3 spells CASSKPAGYAYEQYF. The CDR3 DNA reads as TGTGCCAGCAGCAAGCCCGCGGGATACGCCTACGAGCAGTACTTC.

The chain joins TRBV7-9 to TRBJ1-1; a weak D match, TRBD1 (6 bases). The CDR3 length is 15 residues. Trimming took 5 bases from V and 1 from J, leaving 14 bases between them. Germline CDR1 reads SEHNR; CDR2 reads FQNEAQ (reference sequence). CDR3 nucleotide sequence: TGTGCCAGCAGCACTCTTGGACAGCAGAACACTGAAGCTTTCTTT. This translates into CASSTLGQQNTEAFF.

The rearrangement uses TRBV30 and TRBJ2-5, with TRBD2 matching 7 bases. V trimming: 3 bases; J trimming: 9 bases; junction bases outside the gene matches: 10. The CDR3 loop spans 13 amino acids. Germline assignment: CDR1 GTSNPN and CDR2 SVGIG (reference sequence). CDR3 loop: CAWSPSRERAQYF. The CDR3 DNA sequence: TGTGCCTGGAGCCCATCGCGGGAGAGGGCCCAGTACTTC.

The V and J genes are TRBV6-1 and TRBJ1-2; D perhaps matches TRBD1 (6 bases). This CDR3 is 13 amino acids long. V was cut by 2 bases and J by 6 bases, with 10 bases left in between. Looked up from germline, CDR1 is MNHNS and CDR2 is SASEGT. CDR3 region: CASSEQGIHGYTF. The CDR3 region has the DNA TGTGCCAGCAGTGAACAGGGGATCCATGGCTACACCTTC.

The V and J genes are TRBV13 and TRBJ2-1; 7 bases line up with TRBD2. The CDR3 totals 14 residues. Germline trimming cut 5 bases from V and 5 bases from J; bases unmatched to any gene: 6. Germline CDR1 reads PRHDT; CDR2 reads FYEKMQ (reference sequence). CDR3 protein: CASSPRLADNEQFF. CDR3 in DNA: TGTGCCAGCAGCCCCCGCCTAGCGGACAATGAGCAGTTCTTC.

The J gene is TRBJ1-5, the V gene TRBV28, with D maybe TRBD1 (6 bases). V lost 5 bases, J lost 7 bases, and 18 bases lay in between. This CDR3 comprises 15 residues. The V gene's germline CDR1 is MDHEN and CDR2 SYDVKM. CDR3 protein: CASSLTRGSGQPQHF. The DNA of the CDR3 is TGTGCCAGCAGTCTTACCAGGGGATCGGGACAGCCCCAGCATTTT.

The chain combines TRBV6-5 with TRBJ2-7; D unresolved. Trimming shortened V by 6 bases and J by 2 bases, and 14 bases separated the two germline ends. In germline, CDR1 is MNHEY, CDR2 SVGAGI. CDR3 length: 14 residues. In nucleotides, the CDR3 is TGTGCCAGCAGCCCATCAAGGAGAGCCTACGAGCAGTACTTC. Residues: CASSPSRRAYEQYF.

CDR3 residues: CASSFGSGYQETQYF. The CDR3 nucleotides are TGTGCCAGCAGCTTTGGCAGCGGGTACCAAGAGACCCAGTACTTC. This chain uses TRBV6-5 with TRBJ2-5; possible D gene TRBD2, 6 bases. Trimming removed 6 bases at V and 0 bases at J, with 14 bases between. CDR1 and CDR2 (germline): MNHEY, SVGAGI. CDR3 size: 15 residues.

This clone came up a few times. The rearrangement joins TRBV7-8 to TRBJ1-5, with a weak D call TRBD1 (6 bases). Trimming left V 5 bases short and J 2 bases short, with 10 bases between. This CDR3 region has 14 residues. Per the germline V gene, CDR1 is SGHVS and CDR2 is FQNEAQ. The CDR3 region has the DNA TGTGCCAGCAGCGCCAACAGGGGCAATCAGCCCCAGCATTTT. It encodes CASSANRGNQPQHF.

This chain joins TRBV7-2 and TRBJ2-3; D gene unclear. CDR3 size: 12 residues. Germline lookup yields CDR1 SGHTA and CDR2 FQGNSA. Deletions cut 5 bases from V and 2 bases from J, with 5 bases between. The CDR3 sequence is CASSPYTDTQYF. Written as DNA, the CDR3 is TGTGCCAGCAGCCCCTACACAGATACGCAGTATTTT.

This sequence joins TRBV30 and TRBJ2-7, with 15 bases that match TRBD2. The CDR3 extends over 17 amino acids. The V segment lost 4 bases and the J segment 6 bases; nucleotides outside the gene matches: 13. Looked up from germline, CDR1 is GTSNPN and CDR2 is SVGIG (reference sequence). The CDR3 spells CAWTPRTSGRGWGEQYF. CDR3 in DNA: TGTGCCTGGACTCCTCGGACTAGCGGGAGGGGCTGGGGCGAGCAGTACTTC.

The table lists this clone with a few counts. The chain uses TRBV27 and TRBJ1-1; the match to TRBD1 covers 8 bases. The V and J ends lost 7 bases and 3 bases, in that order; junction bases with no gene match: 10. This CDR3 is 15 amino acids long. CDR1 MNHEY and CDR2 SMNVEV come from the germline V gene (reference sequence). The DNA for the CDR3 is TGTGCCAGCAAAATATACAGGGGGGATCACACTGAAGCTTTCTTT. Encoded protein: CASKIYRGDHTEAFF.

Details on this clone: Other DNA sequences in the same sample also yield this CDR3. The chain is built from TRBV19 and TRBJ1-2; the match to TRBD1 covers 7 bases. V shed 4 bases, J shed 3 bases, and the junction held 11 bases outside the gene matches. CDR3 length equals 16 residues. From germline, CDR1 is LNHDA and CDR2 SQIVND (reference sequence). As DNA, the CDR3 is TGTGCCAGTAGTAGACAGGGAATCAACGGGGACTATGGCTACACCTTC. Translating gives CASSRQGINGDYGYTF.

The CDR3 here is CASTPGTANEKLFF. Written as DNA, the CDR3 is TGTGCCAGCACCCCCGGGACAGCAAATGAAAAACTGTTTTTT. The chain combines TRBV2 with TRBJ1-4, with 7 positions matching TRBD1. The CDR3 loop spans 14 amino acids. Germline V gene data show CDR1 as SNHLY and CDR2 as FYNNEI. Trimming removed 7 bases from V and 5 bases from J; junction bases left unmatched: 7.